The T cell receptor (beta chain) described here comes from a study of cytomegalovirus exposure and HLA in healthy donors. About this clone: The germline gene is not matched at one end of the junction; a read error may be the cause.

Assay: immunoSEQ multiplex PCR; the TCRdb copy retains only in-frame clones and omits some. Among 220,000 or so clones listed, approximately 88% were seen once. This CDR3 contains 13 residues. CDR1 is SNHLY, CDR2 FYNNEI, per germline. The clonotype comes from a young woman in good health and CMV-seropositive. Sequences were obtained from PBMCs. The V gene is TRBV2, the J gene TRBJ2-7, with 7 positions matching TRBD2. Here the CDR3 reads CASSGSVAGLRHF. CDR3 nucleotides: TGTGCCAGCAGTGGATCGGTAGCGGGCCTGAGGCACTTC.